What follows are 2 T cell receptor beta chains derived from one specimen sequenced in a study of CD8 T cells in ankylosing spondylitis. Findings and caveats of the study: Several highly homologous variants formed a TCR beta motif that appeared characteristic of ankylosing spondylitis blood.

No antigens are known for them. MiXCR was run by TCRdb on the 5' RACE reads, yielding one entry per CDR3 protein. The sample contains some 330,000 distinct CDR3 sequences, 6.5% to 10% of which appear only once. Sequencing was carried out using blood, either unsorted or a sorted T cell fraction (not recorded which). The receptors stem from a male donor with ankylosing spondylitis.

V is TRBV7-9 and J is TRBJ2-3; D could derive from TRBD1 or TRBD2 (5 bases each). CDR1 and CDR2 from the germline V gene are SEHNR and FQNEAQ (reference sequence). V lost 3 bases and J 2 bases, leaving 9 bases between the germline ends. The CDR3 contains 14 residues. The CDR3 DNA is TGTGCCAGCAGCTTCAGGGAGAACACAGATACGCAGTATTTT. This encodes CASSFRENTDTQYF.

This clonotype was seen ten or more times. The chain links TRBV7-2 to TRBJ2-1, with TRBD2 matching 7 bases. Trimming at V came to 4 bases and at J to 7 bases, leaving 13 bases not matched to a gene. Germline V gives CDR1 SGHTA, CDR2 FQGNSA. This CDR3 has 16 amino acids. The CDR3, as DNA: TGTGCCAGCAGCTCAATACTAGGGACTACCTTAAATGAGCAGTTCTTC. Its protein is CASSSILGTTLNEQFF.